A single sample is the source of the 9 T cell receptor beta chains below, sequenced in a study of persistence of HIV-infected CD4 T cells. No antigens are known for them. Lysates of CMV-infected fibroblasts at approximately 10 ug/mL stimulated these cells. Sorted nonresponding memory CD4+ T cells were CD40L-negative, CD69-negative, CD45RO-high. The immunoSEQ assay was version 4, run in survey mode. Using immunoSEQ multiplex PCR, the repertoire was profiled, and TCRdb retains in-frame clones only, with some absent. The repertoire holds 25,000 to 35,000 clones, with almost 85% as singletons. Sequenced material: CD4+ T cells sorted from PBMCs after approximately 19-hour stimulation, taken from a patient who received antiretroviral therapy. The receptors come from an adult man with HIV who was CMV-seropositive.

The chain is built from TRBV2 and TRBJ1-6; tentatively, D is TRBD1 (5 bases). With 7 bases removed from V and 6 bases from J, the gap between germline ends came to 22 bases. CDR1 is SNHLY, CDR2 FYNNEI, per germline. This CDR3 region has 17 residues. The CDR3 here is CASNLDRGVKINSPLHF. CDR3 nucleotides: TGTGCCAGCAACCTAGACCGGGGCGTTAAAATTAATTCACCCCTCCACTTT.

The chain is built from TRBV6-5 and TRBJ2-1, with D perhaps TRBD2 (6 bases). This CDR3 comprises 13 residues. CDR1 is MNHEY and CDR2 is SVGAGI in the germline V gene. Trimming stripped 6 bases from V and 4 bases from J, with 10 bases between. CDR3 protein: CASRGGGYNEQFF. Here the CDR3 DNA reads TGTGCCAGCAGGGGAGGCGGGTACAATGAGCAGTTCTTC.

The chain combines TRBV6-5 with TRBJ2-3; 7 positions agree with TRBD1. V lost 11 bases and J lost 5; bases outside the gene matches: 13. This CDR3 has 14 residues. CDR1 and CDR2 (germline): MNHEY, SVGAGI. The CDR3 spells CAGKNRGQKDTQYF. The CDR3 DNA reads as TGTGCCGGAAAGAACAGGGGTCAAAAAGATACGCAGTATTTT.

There are a few counts of this clone. The chain joins TRBV12-3 or TRBV12-4 to TRBJ2-3; maybe TRBD2 (6 bases). This CDR3 is 13 amino acids long. V was pared by 6 bases and J by 4 bases, with 11 bases between. CDR3 amino acids: CASRAGMADTQYF. CDR3 coding DNA: TGTGCCAGCAGGGCGGGGATGGCAGATACGCAGTATTTT.

This clone was recorded only once. The V gene is TRBV28, the J gene TRBJ1-3; no clear D. Trimming took off 8 bases at V and 1 base at J, with 6 bases between the two ends. Germline V gene lookup returns CDR1 MDHEN and CDR2 SYDVKM. The CDR3 length is 12 residues. For the CDR3, the DNA is TGTGCCAGCGCTATATCTGGAAACACCATATATTTT. This encodes CASAISGNTIYF.

The gene calls are TRBV19 and TRBJ2-3; possible D gene TRBD2, 6 bases. CDR1 and CDR2 (germline): LNHDA, SQIVND (reference sequence). The V gene lost 9 bases and the J gene lost 0 bases, with 13 bases spanning the gap. This CDR3 is built from 14 residues. The CDR3 spells CASRTGTSTDTQYF. CDR3 bases: TGTGCCAGCAGAACCGGGACTAGCACAGATACGCAGTATTTT.

This chain links TRBV19 with TRBJ2-5, with 9 bases fitting TRBD1. The J segment lost 1 base and the V segment lost 11 bases, leaving 14 bases of the junction unmatched. Germline-derived CDR1 and CDR2 are LNHDA and SQIVND (reference sequence). This CDR3 is built from 16 residues. CDR3 nucleotide sequence: TGTGCCTCCTCCGGGACAGGGCTCCCCTCCCAAGAGACCCAGTACTTC. Translating gives CASSGTGLPSQETQYF.

The CDR3 sequence: CASSLKSGDGYTF. CDR3 DNA sequence: TGTGCCAGCAGCTTGAAATCGGGCGATGGCTACACCTTC. The chain is built from TRBV5-4 and TRBJ1-2; no clear D. V dropped 1 base and J dropped 6 bases, with 10 bases sitting between them. Germline V gives CDR1 SGHNT, CDR2 YYREEE (reference sequence). The CDR3 is made up of 13 amino acids.

The chain employs TRBV28 and TRBJ1-1; TRBD1 matches at 7 bases. The CDR3 has 12 amino acids. The V gene end was trimmed by 6 bases and the J gene end by 7 bases; junction bases not matched to a gene: 5. Germline CDR1 reads MDHEN; CDR2 reads SYDVKM. The CDR3 DNA follows: TGTGCCAGCAGCGGACAGGTGCATGAAGCTTTCTTT. Amino acid sequence: CASSGQVHEAFF.